The 23 T cell receptor beta chains below come from one sample, sequenced in a study of blood T cells in healthy people across ages. Using a J-beta primer mix together with a sample-barcoded 5' primer, a second PCR was run for roughly 6 to 11 cycles. TCRdb used MiXCR to reprocess the 5' RACE reads, holding one entry per CDR3 protein. This table has 2 million or so distinct CDR3 sequences, roughly 52% appearing once. Sample: blood. Receptors originate from a woman aged 35 to 49 in good health.

The V and J genes are TRBV7-2 and TRBJ1-5; 7 nucleotides align to TRBD1. V lost 2 bases to trimming and J lost 3 bases; unmatched junction nucleotides: 4. Germline lookup yields CDR1 SGHTA and CDR2 FQGNSA. The CDR3 length is 15 residues. The CDR3 DNA is TGTGCCAGCAGCTTAAGACAGGGCCCCAATCAGCCCCAGCATTTT. This translates into CASSLRQGPNQPQHF.

The rearrangement joins TRBV7-2 to TRBJ1-2, with 10 bases identical to TRBD1. Germline CDR1 reads SGHTA; CDR2 reads FQGNSA. The V and J ends lost 4 bases and 5 bases, in that order; junction bases with no gene match: 10. This CDR3 is 16 amino acids long. CDR3 sequence reads: CASSSRQGARGYGYTF. In nucleotides, the CDR3 is TGTGCCAGCAGCTCGCGACAGGGGGCGCGCGGGTATGGCTACACCTTC.

The rearrangement links TRBV6-2 or TRBV6-3 to TRBJ2-7, with 9 bases aligning to TRBD1. V shed 4 bases and J 4 bases; nucleotides not matched to a gene: 14. This CDR3 has 17 amino acids. Germline V gives CDR1 MNHEY, CDR2 SVGEGT. Written as DNA, the CDR3 is TGTGCCAGCAGTTCTCCCCGGGACAGGGCGAGGATTTACGAGCAGTACTTC. As protein: CASSSPRDRARIYEQYF.

The chain links TRBV7-6 to TRBJ1-6, with 7 bases lining up with TRBD1. V was pared by 1 base and J by 4 bases, with 4 bases of the junction left unmatched. The CDR3 consists of 16 residues. Per the germline V gene, CDR1 is SGHVS and CDR2 is FNYEAQ. CDR3 amino acids: CASSLDRGGYNSPLHF. CDR3 nucleotide sequence: TGTGCCAGCAGCTTAGACAGGGGAGGATATAATTCACCCCTCCACTTT.

This clonotype was seen more than once but under ten times. The chain uses TRBV7-3 and TRBJ2-1; D not resolved. V was cut by 0 bases and J by 9 bases, with 15 bases left in between. The CDR3 loop spans 15 amino acids. The germline CDR1 and CDR2 sequences are SGHTA and FQGTGA. The DNA for the CDR3 is TGTGCCAGCAGCTTAACGTCTCAGAGCTCCGGTGAGCAGTTCTTC. It encodes CASSLTSQSSGEQFF.

This clonotype was detected many times. The chain combines TRBV20-1 with TRBJ2-5; D possibly corresponds to TRBD2 (5 bases). Trimming left V 0 bases short and J 6 bases short, with 20 bases between. Germline values: CDR1 DFQATT, CDR2 SNEGSKA (reference sequence). This CDR3 has 16 amino acids. The CDR3 sequence is CSARDIRLANGKTQYF. CDR3 bases: TGCAGTGCTAGAGATATCCGTCTAGCCAACGGGAAGACCCAGTACTTC.

The chain couples TRBV6-5 to TRBJ1-5; tentative D call: TRBD1 (6 bases). Germline V gives CDR1 MNHEY, CDR2 SVGAGI. Trimming shortened V by 6 bases and J by 7 bases, and 19 bases separated the two germline ends. This CDR3 spans 15 amino acids. The CDR3 nucleotides are TGTGCCAGCAGCATTTCGCCAGGGGCCATGCAGCCCCAGCATTTT. This encodes CASSISPGAMQPQHF.

The rearrangement uses TRBV12-3 or TRBV12-4 and TRBJ2-7; 10 nucleotides line up with TRBD1. This CDR3 is 17 amino acids long. The ends lost 5 bases at V and 7 bases at J; junction bases unmatched: 17. The CDR3 DNA follows: TGTGCCAGCAGTCCACCACTCTCGACAGGGGGCTTAAAGGAGCAGTACTTC. Its protein is CASSPPLSTGGLKEQYF.

The chain is built from TRBV11-2 and TRBJ2-1; no firm D call. CDR3 size: 12 residues. Germline values: CDR1 SGHAT, CDR2 FQNNGV. V gave up 5 bases and J gave up 14 bases, with 16 bases separating them. CDR3 DNA: TGTGCCAGCAGCGCCGCCCCCCGAAGGGAGTTCTTC. It translates to CASSAAPRREFF.

The chain recombines TRBV10-3 with TRBJ2-7; unclear D gene. V lost 2 bases, J lost 6 bases, and 14 bases lay in between. This CDR3 contains 14 residues. Germline V lookup: CDR1 ENHRY, CDR2 SYGVKD. CDR3 nucleotide sequence: TGTGCCATCAGTGAGAGAGAAGGGTTCTCCGAGCAGTACTTC. Its protein product is CAISEREGFSEQYF.

In its sample, this clonotype was seen a few times. V is TRBV6-5 and J is TRBJ2-7; D is unclear. Germline V gene data show CDR1 as MNHEY and CDR2 as SVGAGI. This CDR3 region has 14 residues. Trimming stripped 2 bases from V and 5 bases from J, with 13 bases between. The CDR3 DNA is TGTGCCAGCAGTTACGGGCAGATTGGGCACGAGCAGTACTTC. The encoded protein is CASSYGQIGHEQYF.

The V gene is TRBV4-1, the J gene TRBJ2-1, with unresolved D. This CDR3 region has 13 residues. Trimming took off 4 bases at V and 5 bases at J, with 9 bases between the two ends. Germline assignment: CDR1 MGHRA and CDR2 YSYEKL. CDR3 amino acids: CASSRTLNNEQFF. CDR3 in DNA: TGCGCCAGCAGCCGGACCCTAAACAATGAGCAGTTCTTC.

This chain connects TRBV6-1 to TRBJ1-2; unclear D gene. Germline V gene data show CDR1 as MNHNS and CDR2 as SASEGT. The CDR3 covers 15 residues. V was trimmed by 1 base and J by 0 bases, leaving 9 bases between them. The CDR3 loop is CASSEGRQANYGYTF. DNA for the CDR3: TGTGCCAGCAGTGAAGGACGACAAGCTAACTATGGCTACACCTTC.

The rearrangement joins TRBV11-1 to TRBJ2-1, with a weak D call TRBD1 (6 bases). The CDR3 covers 15 residues. With 5 bases removed from V and 1 base from J, the gap between germline ends came to 12 bases. CDR1 is SGHAT, CDR2 FQDESV, per germline (reference sequence). The CDR3 protein is CASSPQQGSYNEQFF. CDR3 DNA: TGTGCCAGCAGCCCTCAACAGGGATCCTACAATGAGCAGTTCTTC.

The CDR3 DNA reads TGTGCCAGCAGCCCCGGGGGGGAAAGGCAACAGCCCCAGCATTTT. Its protein is CASSPGGERQQPQHF. This chain connects TRBV7-2 to TRBJ1-5; the D gene is possibly TRBD1 (5 bases). Germline lookup yields CDR1 SGHTA and CDR2 FQGNSA. V was shortened by 5 bases and J by 7 bases, with 18 bases between the two germline ends. The CDR3 extends over 15 amino acids.

V usage is TRBV7-9 and J usage is TRBJ1-1; D gene ambiguous. Trimming pared 4 bases from V and 1 base from J, leaving 13 bases between. The CDR3 extends over 15 amino acids. CDR1 is SEHNR and CDR2 is FQNEAQ in the germline V gene (reference sequence). The CDR3 region is CASSYRISGNTEAFF. In nucleotides, the CDR3 is TGTGCCAGCAGCTATCGAATTTCAGGGAACACTGAAGCTTTCTTT.

The sample holds a few counts of this clonotype. The chain recombines TRBV6-2 or TRBV6-3 with TRBJ2-3, with 8 bases fitting TRBD1. The CDR3 is 16 amino acids. Germline values: CDR1 MNHEY, CDR2 SVGEGT. V trimming: 5 bases; J trimming: 0 bases; junction bases outside the gene matches: 7. The CDR3 sequence: CASSGMDRASTDTQYF. DNA for the CDR3: TGTGCCAGCAGTGGTATGGACAGGGCAAGCACAGATACGCAGTATTTT.

This clonotype was detected a few times. The rearrangement uses TRBV20-1 and TRBJ2-3; unclear D gene. Germline assignment: CDR1 DFQATT and CDR2 SNEGSKA (reference sequence). The V and J ends lost 5 bases and 8 bases respectively, with 11 bases between them. The CDR3 has 11 residues. CDR3 DNA: TGCAGTGCTCTCACTCGGTCTACGCAGTATTTT. It is translated as CSALTRSTQYF.

The chain carries TRBV5-1 and TRBJ2-5, with D tentatively TRBD1 or TRBD2 (5 bases each). The J call may be wrong; the DNA end is better matched by TRBJ2-7. The CDR3 extends over 15 amino acids. Germline V gene data show CDR1 as SGHRS and CDR2 as YFSETQ. CDR3 coding DNA: TGCGCCAGCAGCTCCCGGGGCCATGTCGGTTCCGAGCAGTACTTC. This translates into CASSSRGHVGSEQYF.

The chain links TRBV15 to TRBJ2-1, with TRBD2 matching over 8 bases. The V segment lost 1 base and the J segment 8 bases; nucleotides outside the gene matches: 4. Germline-derived CDR1 and CDR2 are LNHNV and YYDKDF (reference sequence). CDR3 length: 14 amino acids. CDR3 in DNA: TGTGCCACCAGCAGAGCGGGGGGGCTCCATGAGCAGTTCTTC. The encoded protein is CATSRAGGLHEQFF.

The chain combines TRBV24-1 with TRBJ2-5; the D gene is possibly TRBD1 (7 bases). This CDR3 has 13 residues. Trimming pared 9 bases from V and 3 bases from J, leaving 13 bases between. Germline V gene data show CDR1 as KGHDR and CDR2 as SFDVKD. CDR3 nucleotides: TGTGCCACCGGGGGGACAGAGAAAGAGACCCAGTACTTC. It codes for CATGGTEKETQYF.

This clonotype was seen once. This rearrangement joins TRBV13 to TRBJ1-2; TRBD1 aligns across 8 bases. The J segment lost 4 bases and the V segment lost 1 base, leaving 8 bases of the junction unmatched. The CDR3 length is 16 residues. Germline V gene data show CDR1 as PRHDT and CDR2 as FYEKMQ (reference sequence). CDR3 nucleotides: TGTGCCAGCAGCTTAGATTTGGGACAGGAGTCCTATGGCTACACCTTC. Translation gives CASSLDLGQESYGYTF.

This clonotype appeared a few times. This chain connects TRBV15 to TRBJ1-5; D is undetermined. The germline CDR1 and CDR2 sequences are LNHNV and YYDKDF (reference sequence). Trimming removed 5 bases from V and 8 bases from J, with 13 bases in between. The CDR3 has 13 amino acids. DNA for the CDR3: TGTGCCACCAGCCCCCAAGGGAGGAAGCCCCAGCATTTT. Protein product: CATSPQGRKPQHF.